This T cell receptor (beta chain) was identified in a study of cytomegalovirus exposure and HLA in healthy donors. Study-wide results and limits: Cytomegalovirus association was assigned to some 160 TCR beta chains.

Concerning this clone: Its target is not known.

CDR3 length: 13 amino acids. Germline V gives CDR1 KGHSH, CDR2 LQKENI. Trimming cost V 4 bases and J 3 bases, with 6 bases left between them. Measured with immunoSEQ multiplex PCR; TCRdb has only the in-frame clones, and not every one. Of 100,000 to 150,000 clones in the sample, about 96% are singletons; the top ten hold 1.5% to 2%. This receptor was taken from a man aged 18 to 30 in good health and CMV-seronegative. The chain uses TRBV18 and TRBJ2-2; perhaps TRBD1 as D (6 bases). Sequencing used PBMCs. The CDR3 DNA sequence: TGTGCCAGCTCACAGGGGGACACCGGGGAGCTGTTTTTT. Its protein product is CASSQGDTGELFF.